The present entry profiles one T cell receptor beta chain with its context. This sample is part of a study of blood T cell repertoires in COVID-19. Study information: T cells, B-cell-depleted T cells, or PBMCs provided the cDNA or gDNA that served as material.

Sequenced by immunoSEQ multiplex PCR; TCRdb stores in-frame clones only, minus some. In the table there are roughly 200,000 clones, 65% to 80% of which are singletons. The CDR3 has 16 amino acids. CDR1 and CDR2 from the germline V gene are SGHDT and YYEEEE. V lost 2 bases, J lost 2 bases, and 3 bases stayed unmatched. This sequence was found in a man aged 50-60 years who had recovered from COVID-19. The V and J genes are TRBV5-6 and TRBJ2-1; 11 nucleotides align to TRBD2. The material sequenced was peripheral blood. CDR3 region: CASSFRLAGTYNEQFF. The CDR3 nucleotides read TGTGCCAGCAGCTTCCGACTAGCGGGGACCTACAATGAGCAGTTCTTC.